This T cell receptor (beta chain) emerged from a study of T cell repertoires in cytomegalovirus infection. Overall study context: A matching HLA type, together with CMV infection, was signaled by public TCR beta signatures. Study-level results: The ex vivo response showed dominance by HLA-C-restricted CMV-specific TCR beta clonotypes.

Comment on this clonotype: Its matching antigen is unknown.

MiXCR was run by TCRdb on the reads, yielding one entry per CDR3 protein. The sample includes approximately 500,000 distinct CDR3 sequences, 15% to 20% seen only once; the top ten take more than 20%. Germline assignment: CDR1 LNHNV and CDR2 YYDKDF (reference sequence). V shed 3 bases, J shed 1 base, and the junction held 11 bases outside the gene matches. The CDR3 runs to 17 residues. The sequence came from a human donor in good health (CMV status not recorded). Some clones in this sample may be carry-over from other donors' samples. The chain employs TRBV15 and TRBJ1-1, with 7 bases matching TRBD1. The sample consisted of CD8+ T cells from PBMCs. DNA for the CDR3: TGTGCCACCAGCAGCGGTACAGGGGTACAGGGGAACACTGAAGCTTTCTTT. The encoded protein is CATSSGTGVQGNTEAFF.